Listed below are T cell receptor beta chains from one sample, sequenced in a study of cytomegalovirus exposure and HLA in healthy donors. Clones were read by immunoSEQ multiplex PCR, and TCRdb kept only the in-frame ones, dropping some. The repertoire includes 100,000 to 150,000 clones, around 80% of them detected once, and around 2% sits in the top ten. Sequencing was done on a sample of PBMCs. These receptors were obtained from a female donor in good health and CMV-seropositive. Both conserved end residues are part of each CDR3.

TRBV5-1	TRBJ2-3	15	CASSLSAGSTDTQYF
TRBV30	TRBJ1-2	13	CAWFSSTHYGYTF
TRBV6-5	TRBJ2-5	14	CASSYSGNQETQYF
TRBV28	TRBJ2-7	11	CASSLGPSQYF
TRBV10-3	TRBJ1-1	15	CAISERTGGKSEAFF
TRBV6-5	TRBJ2-5	16	CASSYSIGTAQETQYF
TRBV6-5	TRBJ1-2	13	CASRLTGSDGYTF
TRBV6-5	TRBJ1-1	14	CASSYWGQGTEAFF
TRBV5-4	TRBJ2-5	14	CASSKQGASETQYF
TRBV4-2	TRBJ2-7	15	CASSQAGGASYEQYF
TRBV5-6	TRBJ2-3	16	CASSLGLSPATDTQYF
TRBV4-1	TRBJ2-7	15	CASSQGTTGINEQYF
TRBV7-3	TRBJ2-3	13	CASSSPPADTQYF
TRBV19	TRBJ1-5	15	CASSGGQGGRQPQHF
TRBV10-3	TRBJ1-4	18	CASRPEGGRNPTNEKLFF
TRBV9	TRBJ2-5	16	CASSVGVAGGEETQYF